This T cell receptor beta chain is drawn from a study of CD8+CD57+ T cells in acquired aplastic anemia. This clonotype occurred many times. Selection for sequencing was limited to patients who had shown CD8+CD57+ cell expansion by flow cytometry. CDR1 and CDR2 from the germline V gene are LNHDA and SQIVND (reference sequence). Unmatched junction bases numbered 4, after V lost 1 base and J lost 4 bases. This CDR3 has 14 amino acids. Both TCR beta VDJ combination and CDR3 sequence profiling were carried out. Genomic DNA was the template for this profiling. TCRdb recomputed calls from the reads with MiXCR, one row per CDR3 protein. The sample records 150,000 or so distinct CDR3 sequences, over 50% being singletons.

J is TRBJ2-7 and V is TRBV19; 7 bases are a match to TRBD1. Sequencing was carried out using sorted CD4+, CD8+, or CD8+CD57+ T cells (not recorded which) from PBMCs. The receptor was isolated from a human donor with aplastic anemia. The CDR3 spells CASSIGTGAYEQYF. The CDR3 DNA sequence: TGTGCCAGTAGTATAGGTACAGGGGCTTACGAGCAGTACTTC.